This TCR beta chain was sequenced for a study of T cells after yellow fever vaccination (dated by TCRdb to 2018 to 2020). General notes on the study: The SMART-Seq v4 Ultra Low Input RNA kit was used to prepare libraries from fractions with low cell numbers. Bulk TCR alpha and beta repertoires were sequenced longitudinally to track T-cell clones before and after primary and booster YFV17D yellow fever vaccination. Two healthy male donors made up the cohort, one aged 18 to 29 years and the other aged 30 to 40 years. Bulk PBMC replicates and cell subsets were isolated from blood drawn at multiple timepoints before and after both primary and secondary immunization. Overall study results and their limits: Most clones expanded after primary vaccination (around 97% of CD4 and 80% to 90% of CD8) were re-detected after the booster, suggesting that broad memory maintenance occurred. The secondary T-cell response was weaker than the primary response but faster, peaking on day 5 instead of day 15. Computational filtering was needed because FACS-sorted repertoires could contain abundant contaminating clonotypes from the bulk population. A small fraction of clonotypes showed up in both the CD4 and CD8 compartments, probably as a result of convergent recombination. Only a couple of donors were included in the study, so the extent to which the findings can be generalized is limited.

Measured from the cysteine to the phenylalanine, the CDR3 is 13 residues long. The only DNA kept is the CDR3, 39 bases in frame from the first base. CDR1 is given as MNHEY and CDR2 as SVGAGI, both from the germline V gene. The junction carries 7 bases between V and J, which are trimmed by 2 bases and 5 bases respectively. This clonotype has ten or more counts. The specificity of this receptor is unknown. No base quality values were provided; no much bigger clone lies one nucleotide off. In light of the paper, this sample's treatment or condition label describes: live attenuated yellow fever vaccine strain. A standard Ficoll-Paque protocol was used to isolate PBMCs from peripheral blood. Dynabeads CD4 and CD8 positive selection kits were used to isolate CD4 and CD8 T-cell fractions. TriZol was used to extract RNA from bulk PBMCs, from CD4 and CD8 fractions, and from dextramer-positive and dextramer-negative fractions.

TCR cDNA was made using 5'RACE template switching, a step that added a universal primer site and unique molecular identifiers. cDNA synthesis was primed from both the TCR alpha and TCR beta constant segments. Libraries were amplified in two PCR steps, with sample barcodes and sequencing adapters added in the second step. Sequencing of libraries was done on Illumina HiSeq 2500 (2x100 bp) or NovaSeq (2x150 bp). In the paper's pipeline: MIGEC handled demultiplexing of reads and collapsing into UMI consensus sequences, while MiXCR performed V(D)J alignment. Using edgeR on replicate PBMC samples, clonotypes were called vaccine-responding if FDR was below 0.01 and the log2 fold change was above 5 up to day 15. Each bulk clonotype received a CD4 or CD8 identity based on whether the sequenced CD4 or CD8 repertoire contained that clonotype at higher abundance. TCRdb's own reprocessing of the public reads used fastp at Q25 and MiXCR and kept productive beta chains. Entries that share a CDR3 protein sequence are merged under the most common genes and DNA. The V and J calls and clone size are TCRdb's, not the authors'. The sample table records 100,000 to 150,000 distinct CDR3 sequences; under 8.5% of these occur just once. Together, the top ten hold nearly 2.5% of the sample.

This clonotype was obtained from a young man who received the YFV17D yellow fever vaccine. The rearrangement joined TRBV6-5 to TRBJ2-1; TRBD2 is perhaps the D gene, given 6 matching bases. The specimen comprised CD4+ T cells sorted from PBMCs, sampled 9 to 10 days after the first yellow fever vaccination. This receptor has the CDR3 CASSYRLDNEQFF. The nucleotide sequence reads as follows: TGTGCCAGCAGTTACAGACTAGACAATGAGCAGTTCTTC.